A single T cell receptor (beta chain) is shown here with its context. No antigen is known for it. Germline V CDR1 and CDR2: SGHAT, FQNNGV. Trimming shortened V by 3 bases and J by 2 bases, and 14 bases separated the two germline ends. The CDR3 covers 15 residues. These data originate in a study of cytomegalovirus exposure and HLA in healthy donors. General observations from the study: In the approximately 130 validation repertoires, a later analysis found that first-cohort TCR clusters tended to co-occur. In vitro confirmation showed three CMV-associated chains to be CMV antigen specific. Cytomegalovirus status, reportedly, was diagnosed with high specificity and sensitivity by the classifier. It was fewer than 200 TCR beta chains that were listed as cytomegalovirus-associated.

Libraries were prepared by immunoSEQ multiplex PCR; TCRdb keeps only in-frame clonotypes and omits some of them. The sample has 150,000 to 200,000 clones; approximately 84% are singletons. The sequenced material came from PBMCs. This TCR came from a man aged 18 to 29 in good health and CMV-seropositive. The chain has TRBV11-2 and TRBJ2-7, with a weak D call TRBD2 (5 bases). The CDR3 sequence is CASSLSGPIPYEQYF. For the CDR3, the DNA is TGTGCCAGCAGCTTGAGCGGTCCAATCCCCTACGAGCAGTACTTC.